The 4 T cell receptor beta chains below all came from one sample that was sequenced in a study of CD8+ T cells in alopecia areata. Following extraction, RNA underwent reverse transcription to cDNA, which served as the sequencing template. The method was immunoSEQ multiplex PCR; TCRdb's version includes in-frame clones alone and lacks a portion of them. The sample holds some 130,000 clones; around 49% are singletons and the top ten take around a sixth. The material was CD8+ T cells sorted from blood, obtained at week 0. The receptors were gathered from a human donor with alopecia areata.

CDR3 protein: CAYLSLAGANVLTF. CDR3 nucleotides: TGTGCCTACCTAAGCCTAGCCGGGGCCAACGTCCTGACTTTC. The V and J genes are TRBV30 and TRBJ2-6, with D tentatively TRBD2 (5 bases). Germline CDR1 is GTSNPN and CDR2 is SVGIG (reference sequence). The ends were cut back, 7 bases at V and 4 bases at J, with 14 bases in the middle. This CDR3 has 14 amino acids. The full variable domain, with the rest looked up from reference TRBV30 and TRBJ2-6, is SQTIHQWPATLVQPVGSPLSLECTVEGTSNPNLYWYRQAAGRGLQLLFYSVGIGQISSEVPQNLSASRPQDRQFILSSKKLLLSDSGFYLCAYLSLAGANVLTFGAGSRLTVL.

The chain's CDR3 is CASSLGWVPYEQYF. CDR3 nucleotide sequence: TGTGCCAGCAGCTTGGGATGGGTTCCCTACGAGCAGTACTTC. The chain joins TRBV5-6 to TRBJ2-7; D not resolved. The V gene's germline CDR1 is SGHDT and CDR2 YYEEEE. There are 14 residues in the CDR3. V lost 0 bases to trimming and J lost 2 bases, with 9 bases between them.

This clone came up once. This rearrangement joins TRBV6-5 to TRBJ2-1, with 11 nucleotides matching TRBD2. V was clipped by 6 bases and J by 6 bases; unmatched bases: 4. This CDR3 is 14 amino acids long. Germline-derived CDR1 and CDR2 are MNHEY and SVGAGI. The CDR3 spells CASSVAGGFNEQFF. The DNA of the CDR3 is TGTGCCAGCAGCGTAGCGGGGGGGTTCAATGAGCAGTTCTTC.

V and J are TRBV7-2 and TRBJ2-7, with no clear D. CDR1 is SGHTA and CDR2 is FQGNSA in the germline V gene. The CDR3 covers 15 residues. The V gene lost 1 base and the J gene lost 4 bases, with 14 bases spanning the gap. CDR3 sequence: CASSLGWGPQYEQYF. The CDR3 DNA follows: TGTGCCAGCAGCTTAGGGTGGGGTCCCCAGTACGAGCAGTACTTC.